Each of the 17 T cell receptor beta chains below was sequenced from the same sample in a study of blood T cell repertoires in COVID-19. The data were produced by immunoSEQ multiplex PCR, yet TCRdb's version contains in-frame clones alone and is incomplete. In the table there are about 410,000 clones, roughly 90% of which are singletons. Material: PBMCs or T cells enriched from blood (not recorded which). These receptor sequences come from a woman in her thirties who had recovered from COVID-19.

The V call is TRBV28, the J call TRBJ2-7, with D maybe TRBD1 (5 bases). The CDR3 has 13 residues. Germline values: CDR1 MDHEN, CDR2 SYDVKM. V was shortened by 8 bases and J by 4 bases, with 15 bases between the two germline ends. The CDR3 spells CASAPGNQYEQYF. The CDR3 coding sequence is TGTGCCAGCGCCCCAGGGAACCAGTACGAGCAGTACTTC.

The chain carries TRBV30 and TRBJ1-2; tentative D call: TRBD1 (6 bases). From germline, CDR1 is GTSNPN and CDR2 SVGIG (reference sequence). The CDR3 runs 13 residues. The ends were cut back, 4 bases at V and 8 bases at J, with 17 bases in the middle. Here the CDR3 reads CAWTPGGAGGYTF. CDR3 nucleotides: TGTGCCTGGACCCCGGGGGGGGCGGGGGGCTACACCTTC. The full variable domain, with the rest looked up from reference TRBV30 and TRBJ1-2, is SQTIHQWPATLVQPVGSPLSLECTVEGTSNPNLYWYRQAAGRGLQLLFYSVGIGQISSEVPQNLSASRPQDRQFILSSKKLLLSDSGFYLCAWTPGGAGGYTFGSGTRLTVV.

The chain combines TRBV2 with TRBJ1-2, with D perhaps matching TRBD1 (5 bases). The germline gives CDR1 SNHLY, CDR2 FYNNEI. This CDR3 contains 17 residues. V was shortened by 5 bases and J by 6 bases, with 25 bases between the two germline ends. CDR3 in amino acids: CASSSPRTGGEVHGYTF. Written as DNA, the CDR3 is TGTGCCAGCAGTTCCCCCAGGACGGGAGGGGAGGTCCATGGCTACACCTTC.

The CDR3 nucleotides are TGTGCCACAGGAACGACAGGGGGCAGGGGGACCCAGTACTTC. This gives the protein CATGTTGGRGTQYF. V and J are TRBV15 and TRBJ2-5; 10 positions agree with TRBD1. The J segment lost 7 bases and the V segment lost 9 bases, leaving 11 bases of the junction unmatched. The CDR3 covers 14 residues. Germline CDR1 is LNHNV and CDR2 is YYDKDF (reference sequence).

The chain couples TRBV24-1 to TRBJ1-2; D not certain. Trimming took 3 bases from V and 4 from J, leaving 8 bases between them. The CDR3 spans 13 residues. Per the germline V gene, CDR1 is KGHDR and CDR2 is SFDVKD. DNA of the CDR3: TGTGCCACCAGTGATCAGGCGAGCTATGGCTACACCTTC. This codes for CATSDQASYGYTF.

The J gene is TRBJ2-1, the V gene TRBV9; 12 nucleotides align to TRBD2. Per the germline V gene, CDR1 is SGDLS and CDR2 is YYNGEE. Trimming took 0 bases from V and 10 from J; bases not matched to a gene: 8. This CDR3 has 16 amino acids. The CDR3 protein is CASSVVASGGAREQFF. The CDR3 DNA reads as TGTGCCAGCAGCGTAGTGGCTAGCGGGGGGGCTAGGGAGCAGTTCTTC. Full variable domain (outside the CDR3, taken from reference TRBV9 and TRBJ2-1): DSGVTQTPKHLITATGQRVTLRCSPRSGDLSVYWYQQSLDQGLQFLIQYYNGEERAKGNILERFSAQQFPDLHSELNLSSLELGDSALYFCASSVVASGGAREQFFGPGTRLTVL.

This chain uses TRBV25-1 with TRBJ2-1; maybe TRBD2 (5 bases). This CDR3 is 11 amino acids long. Trimming shortened V by 6 bases and J by 12 bases, and 12 bases separated the two germline ends. Germline lookup yields CDR1 MGHDK and CDR2 SYGVNS. The CDR3 DNA sequence: TGTGCCAGCAGGGAGGCATGGGGGCAGTTCTTC. Translating it yields CASREAWGQFF.

This chain connects TRBV30 to TRBJ2-5; tentative D call: TRBD2 (6 bases). Germline V CDR1 and CDR2: GTSNPN, SVGIG (reference sequence). The V gene lost 0 bases and the J gene lost 1 base, with 9 bases spanning the gap. The CDR3 has 14 amino acids. The CDR3 DNA reads as TGTGCCTGGAGTGTTGGTAGCGGCCAAGAGACCCAGTACTTC. This encodes CAWSVGSGQETQYF. Full variable domain (outside the CDR3, taken from reference TRBV30 and TRBJ2-5): SQTIHQWPATLVQPVGSPLSLECTVEGTSNPNLYWYRQAAGRGLQLLFYSVGIGQISSEVPQNLSASRPQDRQFILSSKKLLLSDSGFYLCAWSVGSGQETQYFGPGTRLLVL.

The chain is built from TRBV19 and TRBJ2-7; 7 positions match TRBD2. CDR3 length: 15 residues. From germline, CDR1 is LNHDA and CDR2 SQIVND (reference sequence). V was pared by 3 bases and J by 2 bases, with 7 bases of the junction left unmatched. CDR3 amino acids: CASSIRRGGPYEQYF. The CDR3 DNA follows: TGTGCCAGTAGTATCCGGCGCGGGGGACCCTACGAGCAGTACTTC.

V gene TRBV28 combines with J gene TRBJ1-5, with D perhaps TRBD1 (5 bases). Germline V gene sequence: CDR1 MDHEN, CDR2 SYDVKM. The CDR3 has 12 amino acids. The germline V and J ends were trimmed by 6 bases and 4 bases, with 7 bases remaining between them. CDR3 in amino acids: CASRQANQPQHF. As DNA, the CDR3 is TGTGCCAGCAGACAGGCTAATCAGCCCCAGCATTTT.

A single count supports this clone. The chain uses TRBV12-3 or TRBV12-4 and TRBJ1-6, with a possible D match to TRBD1 (5 bases). The V end lost 3 bases, the J end lost 13 bases, and 7 bases lay between the germline ends. CDR3 length equals 11 residues. CDR3 sequence reads: CASSFGGPLHF. The CDR3 DNA is TGTGCCAGCAGTTTCGGGGGTCCCCTCCACTTT.

This clone was detected only once. The V and J genes are TRBV5-1 and TRBJ2-6; TRBD1 agrees at 8 bases. The V segment lost 2 bases and the J segment 0 bases; nucleotides outside the gene matches: 7. Germline lookup yields CDR1 SGHRS and CDR2 YFSETQ. This CDR3 contains 18 residues. For the CDR3, the DNA is TGCGCCAGCAGCTTAACAGGGGGTACCTCCTCTGGGGCCAACGTCCTGACTTTC. Translated, it gives CASSLTGGTSSGANVLTF.

The rearrangement links TRBV5-5 to TRBJ1-1, with a weak D call TRBD1 (6 bases). The CDR3 covers 19 residues. Trimming cost V 0 bases and J 1 base, with 22 bases left between them. CDR1 is SGHKS, CDR2 YYEKEE, per germline (reference sequence). CDR3 coding DNA: TGTGCCAGCAGCTTGGGGGCTCGGGGGGCGATTTCTTCGAACACTGAAGCTTTCTTT. As protein: CASSLGARGAISSNTEAFF.

The V and J genes are TRBV9 and TRBJ1-1; D call uncertain. The CDR3 extends over 16 amino acids. Germline values: CDR1 SGDLS, CDR2 YYNGEE. V was trimmed by 1 base and J by 4 bases, leaving 17 bases between them. Written as DNA, the CDR3 is TGTGCCAGCAGCGTACACCGGGGTTCGGGGTTCACTGAAGCTTTCTTT. The encoded protein is CASSVHRGSGFTEAFF. Full variable domain (missing parts from reference TRBV9 and TRBJ1-1): DSGVTQTPKHLITATGQRVTLRCSPRSGDLSVYWYQQSLDQGLQFLIQYYNGEERAKGNILERFSAQQFPDLHSELNLSSLELGDSALYFCASSVHRGSGFTEAFFGQGTRLTVV.

This rearrangement joins TRBV4-3 to TRBJ2-7, with 7 bases fitting TRBD1. Germline trimming cut 3 bases from V and 5 bases from J; bases unmatched to any gene: 4. The CDR3 sequence is 13 residues long. Germline V gene sequence: CDR1 LGHNA, CDR2 YSLEER. CDR3 in amino acids: CASSQRQGDEQYF. CDR3 coding DNA: TGCGCCAGCAGCCAGAGACAGGGAGACGAGCAGTACTTC.

The chain combines TRBV5-1 with TRBJ2-7; D possibly corresponds to TRBD1 (6 bases). This CDR3 has 16 amino acids. Germline assignment: CDR1 SGHRS and CDR2 YFSETQ. The V and J ends lost 5 bases and 5 bases respectively, with 23 bases between them. CDR3 in DNA: TGCGCCAGCAGGGCCAGCGCGACAGGAGATTGGGACGAGCAGTACTTC. This translates into CASRASATGDWDEQYF. The full variable domain, in which reference TRBV5-1 and TRBJ2-7 provide the parts outside the CDR3, is KAGVTQTPRYLIKTRGQQVTLSCSPISGHRSVSWYQQTPGQGLQFLFEYFSETQRNKGNFPGRFSGRQFSNSRSEMNVSTLELGDSALYLCASRASATGDWDEQYFGPGTRLTVT.

V is TRBV24-1 and J is TRBJ2-1; TRBD2 might be the D (5 bases). V was clipped by 4 bases and J by 3 bases, with 18 bases between them. Germline CDR1 KGHDR, CDR2 SFDVKD. This CDR3 spans 17 amino acids. CDR3 sequence reads: CATSEPSGGSDYNEQFF. The CDR3 nucleotides read TGTGCCACCAGTGAACCCAGTGGCGGTAGCGACTACAATGAGCAGTTCTTC.